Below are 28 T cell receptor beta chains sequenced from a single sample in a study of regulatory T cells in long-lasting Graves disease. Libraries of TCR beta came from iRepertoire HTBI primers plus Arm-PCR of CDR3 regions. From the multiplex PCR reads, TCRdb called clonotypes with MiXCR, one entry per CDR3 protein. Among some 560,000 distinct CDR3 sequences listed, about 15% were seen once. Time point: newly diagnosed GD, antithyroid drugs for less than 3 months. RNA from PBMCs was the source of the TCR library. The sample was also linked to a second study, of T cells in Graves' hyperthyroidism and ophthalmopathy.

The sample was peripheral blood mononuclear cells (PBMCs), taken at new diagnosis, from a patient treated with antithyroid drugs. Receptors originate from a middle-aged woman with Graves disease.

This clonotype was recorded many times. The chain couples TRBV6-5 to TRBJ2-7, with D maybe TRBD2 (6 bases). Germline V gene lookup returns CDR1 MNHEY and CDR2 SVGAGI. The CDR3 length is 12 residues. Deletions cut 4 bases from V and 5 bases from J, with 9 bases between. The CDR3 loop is CASSFGGDEQYF. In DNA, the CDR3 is TGTGCCAGCAGTTTCGGGGGAGACGAGCAGTACTTC.

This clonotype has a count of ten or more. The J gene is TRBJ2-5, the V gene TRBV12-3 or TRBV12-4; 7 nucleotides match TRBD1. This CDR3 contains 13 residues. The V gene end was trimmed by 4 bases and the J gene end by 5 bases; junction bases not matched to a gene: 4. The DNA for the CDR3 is TGTGCCAGCAGTTCCCCCAGGGGGGAGACCCAGTACTTC. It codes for CASSSPRGETQYF.

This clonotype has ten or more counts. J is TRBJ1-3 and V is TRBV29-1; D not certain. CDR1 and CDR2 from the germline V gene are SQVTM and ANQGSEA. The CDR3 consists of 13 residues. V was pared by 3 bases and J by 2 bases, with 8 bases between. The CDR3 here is CSVDAGTGNTIYF. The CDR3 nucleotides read TGCAGCGTTGATGCGGGGACTGGAAACACCATATATTTT.

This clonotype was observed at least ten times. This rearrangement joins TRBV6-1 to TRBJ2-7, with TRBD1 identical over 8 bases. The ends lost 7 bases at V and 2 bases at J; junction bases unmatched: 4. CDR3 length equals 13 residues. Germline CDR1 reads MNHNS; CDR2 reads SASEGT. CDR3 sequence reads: CASTPTGAYEQYF. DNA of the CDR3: TGTGCCAGCACTCCGACAGGGGCCTACGAGCAGTACTTC.

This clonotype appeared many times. The chain's CDR3 is CSASGRPYEQYF. The CDR3 bases are TGCAGTGCAAGCGGGAGACCCTACGAGCAGTACTTC. The rearrangement joins TRBV20-1 to TRBJ2-7, with TRBD2 matching over 8 bases. In germline, CDR1 is DFQATT, CDR2 SNEGSKA (reference sequence). This CDR3 has 12 amino acids. Trimming took 6 bases from V and 2 from J; bases not matched to a gene: 3.

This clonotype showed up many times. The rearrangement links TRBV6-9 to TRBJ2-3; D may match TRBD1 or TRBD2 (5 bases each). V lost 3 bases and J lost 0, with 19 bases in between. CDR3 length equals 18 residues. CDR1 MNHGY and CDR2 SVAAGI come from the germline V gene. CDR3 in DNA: TGTGCCAGCAGTTACTCCAAATTGGGGGATGAAAGCACAGATACGCAGTATTTT. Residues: CASSYSKLGDESTDTQYF.

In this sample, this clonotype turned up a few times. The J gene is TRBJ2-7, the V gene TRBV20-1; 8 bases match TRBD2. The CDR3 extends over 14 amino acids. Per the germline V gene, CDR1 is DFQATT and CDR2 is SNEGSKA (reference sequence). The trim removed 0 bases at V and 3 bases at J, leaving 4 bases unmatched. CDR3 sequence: CSARDELAVYEQYF. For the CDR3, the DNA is TGCAGTGCTAGAGATGAACTAGCGGTCTACGAGCAGTACTTC.

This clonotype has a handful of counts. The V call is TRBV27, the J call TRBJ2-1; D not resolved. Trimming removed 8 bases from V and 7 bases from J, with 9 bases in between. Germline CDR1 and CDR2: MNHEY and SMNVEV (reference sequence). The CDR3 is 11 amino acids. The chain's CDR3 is CASYKWNEQFF. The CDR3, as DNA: TGTGCCAGCTACAAATGGAATGAGCAGTTCTTC.

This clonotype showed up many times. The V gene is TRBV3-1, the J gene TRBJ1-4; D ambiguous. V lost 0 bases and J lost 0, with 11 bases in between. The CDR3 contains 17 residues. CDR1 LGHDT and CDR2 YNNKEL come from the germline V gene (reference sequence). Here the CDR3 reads CASSQDRIVTTNEKLFF. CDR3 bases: TGTGCCAGCAGCCAAGACCGCATCGTAACAACTAATGAAAAACTGTTTTTT.

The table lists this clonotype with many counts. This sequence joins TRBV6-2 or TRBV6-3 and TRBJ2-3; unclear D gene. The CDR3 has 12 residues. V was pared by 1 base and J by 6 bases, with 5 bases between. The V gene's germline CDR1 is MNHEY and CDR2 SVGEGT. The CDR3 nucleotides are TGTGCCAGCAGTTACTTCCGCGATACGCAGTATTTT. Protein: CASSYFRDTQYF.

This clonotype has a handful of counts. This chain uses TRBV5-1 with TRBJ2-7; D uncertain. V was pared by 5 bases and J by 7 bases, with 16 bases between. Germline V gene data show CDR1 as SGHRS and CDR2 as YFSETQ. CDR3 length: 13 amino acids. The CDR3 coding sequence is TGCGCCAGCAGTCGGGCCGAGTTAAGGGAGCAGTACTTC. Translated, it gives CASSRAELREQYF.

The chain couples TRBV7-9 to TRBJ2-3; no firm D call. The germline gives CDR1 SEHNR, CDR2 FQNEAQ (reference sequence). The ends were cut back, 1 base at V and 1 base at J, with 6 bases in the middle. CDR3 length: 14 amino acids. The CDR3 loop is CASSLGLRTDTQYF. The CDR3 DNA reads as TGTGCCAGCAGCTTAGGGCTTCGCACAGATACGCAGTATTTT. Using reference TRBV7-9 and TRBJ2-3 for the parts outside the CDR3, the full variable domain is DTGVSQNPRHKITKRGQNVTFRCDPISEHNRLYWYRQTLGQGPEFLTYFQNEAQLEKSRLLSDRFSAERPKGSFSTLEIQRTEQGDSAMYLCASSLGLRTDTQYFGPGTRLTVL.

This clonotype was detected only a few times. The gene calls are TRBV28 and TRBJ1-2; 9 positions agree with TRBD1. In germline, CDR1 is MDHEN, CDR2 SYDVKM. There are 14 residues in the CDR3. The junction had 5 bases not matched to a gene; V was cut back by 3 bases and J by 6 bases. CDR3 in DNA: TGTGCCAGCAGTTTTGGGACAGGGATGAATGGCTACACCTTC. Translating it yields CASSFGTGMNGYTF.

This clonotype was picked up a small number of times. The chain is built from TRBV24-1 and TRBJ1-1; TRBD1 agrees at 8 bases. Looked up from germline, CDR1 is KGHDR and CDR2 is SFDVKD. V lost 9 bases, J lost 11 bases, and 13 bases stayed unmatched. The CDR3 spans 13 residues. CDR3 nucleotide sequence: TGTGCCACCCAATTCAGGGGGCGAGTGAAGGCTTTCTTT. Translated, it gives CATQFRGRVKAFF.

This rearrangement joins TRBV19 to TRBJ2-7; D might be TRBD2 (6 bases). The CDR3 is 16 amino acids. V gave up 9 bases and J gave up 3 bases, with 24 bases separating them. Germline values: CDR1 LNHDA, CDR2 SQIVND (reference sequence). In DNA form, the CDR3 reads TGTGCCAGCCTAATCCAGGGACTGAATAGGCGCTACGAGCAGTACTTC. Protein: CASLIQGLNRRYEQYF.

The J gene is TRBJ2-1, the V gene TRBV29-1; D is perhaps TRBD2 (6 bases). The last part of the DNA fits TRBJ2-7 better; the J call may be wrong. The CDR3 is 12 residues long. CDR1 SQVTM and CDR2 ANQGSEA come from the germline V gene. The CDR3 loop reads CSVEEGRNEQYF. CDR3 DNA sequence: TGCAGCGTCGAGGAGGGACGGAATGAGCAGTACTTC.

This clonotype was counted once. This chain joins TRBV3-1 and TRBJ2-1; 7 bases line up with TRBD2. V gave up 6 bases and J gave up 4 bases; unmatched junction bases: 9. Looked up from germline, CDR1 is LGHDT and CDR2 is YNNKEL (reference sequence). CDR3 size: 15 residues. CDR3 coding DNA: TGTGCCAGCAGGTCCTGGAGCGGGATTTACAATGAGCAGTTCTTC. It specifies CASRSWSGIYNEQFF.

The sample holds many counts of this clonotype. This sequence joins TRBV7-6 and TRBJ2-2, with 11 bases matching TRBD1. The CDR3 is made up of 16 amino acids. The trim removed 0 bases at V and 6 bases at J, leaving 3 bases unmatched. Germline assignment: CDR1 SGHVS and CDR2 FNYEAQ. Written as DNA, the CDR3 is TGTGCCAGCAGCTTAGCTGCGGGACAGGGGGCCGGGGAGCTGTTTTTT. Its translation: CASSLAAGQGAGELFF.

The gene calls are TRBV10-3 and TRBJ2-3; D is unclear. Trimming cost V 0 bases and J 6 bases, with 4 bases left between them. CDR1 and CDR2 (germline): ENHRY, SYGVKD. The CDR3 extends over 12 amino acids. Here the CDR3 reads CAISESRDTQYF. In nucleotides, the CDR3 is TGTGCCATCAGTGAGTCTAGGGATACGCAGTATTTT.

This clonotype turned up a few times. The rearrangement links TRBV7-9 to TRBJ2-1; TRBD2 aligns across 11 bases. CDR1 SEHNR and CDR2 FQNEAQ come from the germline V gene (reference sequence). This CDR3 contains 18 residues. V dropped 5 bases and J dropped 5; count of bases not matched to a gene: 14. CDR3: CASSPWAAGTSGNNEQFF. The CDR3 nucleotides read TGTGCCAGCAGCCCGTGGGCCGCCGGGACTAGCGGAAACAATGAGCAGTTCTTC.

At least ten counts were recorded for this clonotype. CDR3 sequence (DNA): TGTGCCTGGAGCCCCTTGGGCACTGAAGCTTTCTTT. It codes for CAWSPLGTEAFF. V gene TRBV30 combines with J gene TRBJ1-1; no firm D call. The CDR3 is 12 residues long. The V end was cut by 3 bases, the J end by 4 bases, with 9 bases between. CDR1 and CDR2 from the germline V gene are GTSNPN and SVGIG (reference sequence).

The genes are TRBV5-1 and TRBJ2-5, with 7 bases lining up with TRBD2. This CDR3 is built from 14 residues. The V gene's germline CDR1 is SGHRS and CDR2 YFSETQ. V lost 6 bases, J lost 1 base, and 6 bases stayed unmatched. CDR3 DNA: TGCGCCAGCAAGGCAAGCGGGGTCCAAGAGACCCAGTACTTC. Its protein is CASKASGVQETQYF.

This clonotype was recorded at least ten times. In DNA, the CDR3 is TGTGCCAGCTTGGGGAGCGGGGTCTCCTACGAGCAGTACTTC. Protein sequence: CASLGSGVSYEQYF. The chain uses TRBV28 and TRBJ2-7; 7 bases agree with TRBD2. CDR1 MDHEN and CDR2 SYDVKM come from the germline V gene. V gave up 8 bases and J gave up 0 bases; unmatched junction bases: 7. This CDR3 spans 14 amino acids. The entire variable domain, with the rest obtained from reference TRBV28 and TRBJ2-7, is as follows: DVKVTQSSRYLVKRTGEKVFLECVQDMDHENMFWYRQDPGLGLRLIYFSYDVKMKEKGDIPEGYSVSREKKERFSLILESASTNQTSMYLCASLGSGVSYEQYFGPGTRLTVT.

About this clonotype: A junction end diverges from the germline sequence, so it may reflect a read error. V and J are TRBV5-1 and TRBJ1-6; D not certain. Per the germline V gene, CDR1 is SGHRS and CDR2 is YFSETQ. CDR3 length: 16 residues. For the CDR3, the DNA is TGTGCCAGCAGCTTATCACCCAGCTCCTATAATTCACCCCTCCACTTT. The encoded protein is CASSLSPSSYNSPLHF. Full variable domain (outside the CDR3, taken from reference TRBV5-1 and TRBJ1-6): KAGVTQTPRYLIKTRGQQVTLSCSPISGHRSVSWYQQTPGQGLQFLFEYFSETQRNKGNFPGRFSGRQFSNSRSEMNVSTLELGDSALYLCASSLSPSSYNSPLHFGNGTRLTVT.

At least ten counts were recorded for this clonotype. The CDR3 nucleotides are TGTGCCAGCAGGGTAACAGGGAGGGCTGAAAATGGCTACACCTTC. Translating gives CASRVTGRAENGYTF. The J gene is TRBJ1-2, the V gene TRBV3-1, with D perhaps TRBD1 (6 bases). Germline V gene lookup returns CDR1 LGHDT and CDR2 YNNKEL (reference sequence). Trimming took 6 bases from V and 6 from J, leaving 20 bases between them. The CDR3 runs to 15 residues.

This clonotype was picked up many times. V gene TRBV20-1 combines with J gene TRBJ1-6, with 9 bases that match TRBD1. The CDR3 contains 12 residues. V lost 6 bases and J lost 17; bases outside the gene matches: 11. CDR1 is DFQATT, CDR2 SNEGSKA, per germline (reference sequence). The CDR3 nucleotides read TGCAGTGCGGGGACAGGGATGGTGGGATTCCACTTT. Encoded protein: CSAGTGMVGFHF.

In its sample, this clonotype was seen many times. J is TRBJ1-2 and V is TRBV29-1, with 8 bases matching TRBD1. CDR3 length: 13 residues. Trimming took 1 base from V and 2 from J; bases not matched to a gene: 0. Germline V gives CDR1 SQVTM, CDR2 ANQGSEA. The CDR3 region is CSVEGTGNYGYTF. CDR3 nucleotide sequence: TGCAGCGTTGAAGGGACAGGGAACTATGGCTACACCTTC.

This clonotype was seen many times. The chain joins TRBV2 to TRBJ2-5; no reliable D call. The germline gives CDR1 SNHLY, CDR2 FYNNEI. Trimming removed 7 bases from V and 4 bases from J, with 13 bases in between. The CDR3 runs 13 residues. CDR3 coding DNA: TGTGCCAGCAAAAAGGGTATCGGAGAGACCCAGTACTTC. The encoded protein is CASKKGIGETQYF. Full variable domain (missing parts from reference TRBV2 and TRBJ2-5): EPEVTQTPSHQVTQMGQEVILRCVPISNHLYFYWYRQILGQKVEFLVSFYNNEISEKSEIFDDQFSVERPDGSNFTLKIRSTKLEDSAMYFCASKKGIGETQYFGPGTRLLVL.